This T cell receptor (beta chain) was sequenced during a study of low-dose radiotherapy and immunotherapy resistance in tumors. About the research overall: A dose of 1 Gy per fraction every two weeks went to Cohort 2, totaling 13 Gy over 26 weeks.

This clonotype came up many times. Gene-specific TRAV and TRBV primers were used for first-strand cDNA, covering alpha and beta chains. TCRs underwent roughly 19 PCR cycles of amplification with a constant-region primer and V-primer adapter. In vitro transcription served to amplify the isolated mRNA. TCRdb processed the reads anew with MiXCR; each CDR3 protein has one entry. The profile covers 75,000 to 95,000 distinct CDR3 sequences, with 15% to 20% appearing a single time and about 5.5% taken by the ten largest. The time point was: before trial treatment. The length of the CDR3 is 14 residues. The germline gives CDR1 GTSNPN, CDR2 SVGIG (reference sequence). V shed 2 bases and J 4 bases; nucleotides not matched to a gene: 8.

J is TRBJ2-7 and V is TRBV30; 7 bases fit TRBD2. Sequencing was performed on PBMCs, taken before treatment. The receptor comes from a male donor with prostate cancer. The CDR3 nucleotides are TGTGCCTGGAGTTCGCTAGCGGAACCTTACGAGCAGTACTTC. Translation: CAWSSLAEPYEQYF.